This T cell receptor (beta chain) was recorded in a study of T cell responses to AZD1222 COVID-19 vaccine (dated by TCRdb to about 2021). Broadly, across the study: TCR sequencing covered over 230 trial participants: 200 to 220 given two doses of AZD1222 and approximately 25 given two doses of MenACWY control vaccine. Trial participants were enrolled by age into subgroups of 18-55, 56-69 and 70-plus years, and roughly 150, 30 and 60 TCR-sequenced participants, respectively, were included in these subgroups.

Beyond this particular receptor, the publication reports: The 56-69-year group was small, and its depth increase did not reach significance, likely because of low power. Most participants were white British and females outnumbered males, and the authors suggested that clonal diversity may have been underestimated. Conclusions about previously exposed vaccinees were limited because only a handful of AZD1222 recipients were SARS-CoV-2 seropositive at baseline. Reportedly, close to half of the unique spike-specific TCRs recognized epitopes lying outside the regions that are mutated in the B.1.351 and B.1.1.7 variants. Because no day 14 peak-response samples were available, repertoires were characterized only after the peak T cell response. The vaccine-associated CD4 TCRs covered the entire spike protein, and the dominant responses fell in regions 160-218 and 743-854. A significant rise in spike-specific TCR breadth and depth was observed after two AZD1222 doses relative to day 0 and relative to MenACWY recipients.

The time point tag for this specimen amounts to: about 28 days (+/-7) after the second vaccine dose. AZD1222 recipients with second doses at about 4 weeks or about 12 weeks were pooled, because spike-specific TCR depth and breadth did not differ between schedules. The vaccinee samples were drawn from two UK trials, COV001 and COV002, one of which was a single-blind randomized controlled phase 2/3 trial testing AZD1222 (ChAdOx1 nCoV-19) in healthy adults. For TCRbeta chain sequencing, PBMC samples from trial participants were taken at day 0 and at day 28 after the second dose. The CDR3 regions of human TCRbeta chains were analyzed by immunosequencing. For the original study's pipeline: TCRs in the repertoires were matched against a reference library of SARS-CoV-2-specific TCRs that had been generated with the MIRA antigen-specificity platform. Breadth meant the fraction of unique TCRs that were SARS-CoV-2-associated, whereas depth meant the fraction of total T cells that were SARS-CoV-2-associated. Using the MIRA data, each spike-specific TCR was assigned both to the spike region to which the TCR was reactive and to a CD4 or CD8 class. Log10-transformed breadth and depth values were compared by one-way ANOVA with Sidak's multiple comparisons tests. TCRdb mirrors the immuneACCESS table, restricted to in-frame sequences. Some clones are absent from its copies; in checked studies, under half trace to an unresolved V gene, and the reason for the others is unknown. The D gene and trimming were derived from the DNA, and the V and J assignments and clone size from that table. The sample table holds 95,000 to 100,000 clones, of which about 90% were seen once. The top ten clonotypes cover roughly a tenth of the sample.

V and J are trimmed by 4 bases and 2 bases, and the gene matches miss 4 bases of the junction. The CDR3 starts with the cysteine, ends with the phenylalanine, and has 14 residues. Only the CDR3 part of the read is kept: 42 bases, read in frame from the first base. CDR1 and CDR2, per the germline V gene, are SQVTM and ANQGSEA. A note on this clone: What antigen it recognizes has not been identified. Within one base of it there is no much larger clone, and no base qualities were kept.

The clonotype comes from an adult who received the AZD1222 COVID-19 vaccine. Here the sequenced sample was peripheral blood, taken 28 days after the second AZD1222 dose. The V and J segments used are TRBV29-1 and TRBJ2-7; 11 nucleotides in the junction match TRBD2. The CDR3: CSVAATSGTYEQYF. Read as DNA, the sequence is TGCAGCGTTGCGGCGACTAGCGGGACCTACGAGCAGTACTTC.